This T cell receptor beta chain was observed in a study of Graves' ophthalmopathy and Graves' hyperthyroidism. General study results and limits: Most thyroid clonotypes expanded beyond 0.001 frequency were also found in blood. Its predictions of ophthalmopathy progression gave the model 70.59% sensitivity and 72.22% specificity.

Amplified TCR beta CDR3 regions were obtained using RNA transcripts as template. Amplification began with first-round RT-PCR using HTBI primers, then second-round multiplex PCR was performed. TCRdb reprocessed the multiplex PCR reads with MiXCR, giving one entry per CDR3 protein. Among 200,000 to 300,000 distinct CDR3 sequences listed, around 45% were seen once. A word on this clonotype: The target antigen is unknown.

The CDR3 consists of 16 residues. The germline CDR1 and CDR2 sequences are SEHNR and FQNEAQ (reference sequence). V was cut by 2 bases and J by 0 bases, with 14 bases left in between. The sequencing input was peripheral blood. V and J are TRBV7-9 and TRBJ2-7; maybe TRBD2 (6 bases). This TCR was recovered from an adult man with Graves' ophthalmopathy. In DNA, the CDR3 is TGTGCCAGCAGCTTAAGATGGGAGGCTAACTCCTACGAGCAGTACTTC. Its protein product is CASSLRWEANSYEQYF.